The 17 T cell receptor beta chains presented below share a single source sample, sequenced in a study of PD-1 blockade in classical Hodgkin lymphoma. Brentuximab vedotin exposure varied, and every patient relapsed after autologous stem cell transplantation. The repertoire was sequenced with immunoSEQ multiplex PCR; TCRdb's copy has only in-frame clones and lacks some. Of under 95,000 clones listed, about 93% are singletons. The sequences come from peripheral blood mononuclear cells (PBMCs), collected at baseline. Every receptor here comes from a human donor with classical Hodgkin lymphoma.

This clone is a singleton in its sample. This chain connects TRBV30 to TRBJ1-1; D is unclear. The CDR3 is 13 residues long. Trimming removed 4 bases from V and 1 base from J, with 10 bases in between. Germline V CDR1 and CDR2: GTSNPN, SVGIG (reference sequence). For the CDR3, the DNA is TGTGCCTGGACCGGTCTTGGGAACACTGAAGCTTTCTTT. As protein: CAWTGLGNTEAFF.

The CDR3 sequence: CACTGTEISPLHF. CDR3 coding DNA: TGTGCCTGTACCGGGACCGAAATTTCACCCCTCCACTTT. This chain uses TRBV30 with TRBJ1-6; TRBD1 is a possible D gene (5 bases). Per germline, CDR1 GTSNPN and CDR2 SVGIG (reference sequence). The CDR3 runs to 13 residues. The germline V and J ends were trimmed by 6 bases and 9 bases, with 15 bases remaining between them.

The chain carries TRBV11-2 and TRBJ2-2, with D perhaps TRBD1 (6 bases). CDR1 is SGHAT and CDR2 is FQNNGV in the germline V gene. The CDR3 length is 17 residues. The V end was cut by 3 bases, the J end by 4 bases, with 18 bases between. In nucleotides, the CDR3 is TGTGCCAGCAGCTTCGGGGCGCAGGGGTCAGGCACCGGGGAGCTGTTTTTT. It yields the protein CASSFGAQGSGTGELFF.

This chain joins TRBV27 and TRBJ2-1; tentative D call: TRBD2 (6 bases). Germline V lookup: CDR1 MNHEY, CDR2 SMNVEV (reference sequence). The ends were cut back, 2 bases at V and 2 bases at J, with 10 bases in the middle. The CDR3 runs 15 residues. CDR3 region: CASSLGGETYNEQFF. The CDR3 DNA sequence: TGTGCCAGCAGTTTAGGAGGGGAGACCTACAATGAGCAGTTCTTC.

V is TRBV19 and J is TRBJ1-5, with 8 nucleotides matching TRBD1. The CDR3 is made up of 14 amino acids. Per germline, CDR1 LNHDA and CDR2 SQIVND (reference sequence). V was clipped by 5 bases and J by 4 bases; unmatched bases: 4. For the CDR3, the DNA is TGTGCCAGTAGTCCTTGGACAGGGAATCAGCCCCAGCATTTT. Its translation: CASSPWTGNQPQHF.

The rearrangement uses TRBV7-2 and TRBJ2-7; D perhaps matches TRBD2 (6 bases). CDR1 and CDR2 from the germline V gene are SGHTA and FQGNSA. The CDR3 spans 15 residues. With 0 bases removed from V and 3 bases from J, the gap between germline ends came to 12 bases. Here the CDR3 reads CASSLAWGELYEQYF. CDR3 sequence (DNA): TGTGCCAGCAGCTTAGCGTGGGGGGAGCTCTACGAGCAGTACTTC.

This chain uses TRBV14 with TRBJ1-3; a possible D gene is TRBD1 (5 bases). The V gene's germline CDR1 is SGHDN and CDR2 FVKESK. V lost 0 bases to trimming and J lost 6 bases, with 12 bases between them. The CDR3 is 15 residues long. CDR3 coding DNA: TGTGCCAGCAGCCAAGAGGACAAGCGACCAAACACCATATATTTT. Residues: CASSQEDKRPNTIYF. Based on the CDR3 plus reference TRBV14 and TRBJ1-3, the full variable domain is EAGVTQFPSHSVIEKGQTVTLRCDPISGHDNLYWYRRVMGKEIKFLLHFVKESKQDESGMPNNRFLAERTGGTYSTLKVQPAELEDSGVYFCASSQEDKRPNTIYFGEGSWLTVV.

This sequence joins TRBV28 and TRBJ2-7, with 13 bases matching TRBD2. V lost 6 bases, J lost 6 bases, and 5 bases stayed unmatched. CDR1 is MDHEN and CDR2 is SYDVKM in the germline V gene. The CDR3 is 14 amino acids. The CDR3: CASRLTSGRGEQYF. DNA of the CDR3: TGTGCCAGCAGACTAACTAGCGGGAGGGGCGAGCAGTACTTC.

J is TRBJ2-7 and V is TRBV18; 10 bases map to TRBD1. V trimming: 5 bases; J trimming: 2 bases; junction bases outside the gene matches: 6. The germline CDR1 and CDR2 sequences are KGHSH and LQKENI. This CDR3 is 15 amino acids long. CDR3 coding DNA: TGTGCCAGCTCAGATGGCGGGACAGGGGCCTACGAGCAGTACTTC. Its protein is CASSDGGTGAYEQYF.

The V gene is TRBV19, the J gene TRBJ2-2; TRBD2 matches 11 bases. CDR3 length: 19 amino acids. The germline V gene encodes CDR1 LNHDA and CDR2 SQIVND (reference sequence). V lost 2 bases and J lost 3; bases outside the gene matches: 11. Written as DNA, the CDR3 is TGTGCCAGTAGTATACCCGGAGTAGCGGGAGGGCCGCACACCGGGGAGCTGTTTTTT. Its translation: CASSIPGVAGGPHTGELFF.

The chain links TRBV28 to TRBJ2-1, with D maybe TRBD2 (5 bases). The CDR3 runs 11 residues. The germline CDR1 and CDR2 sequences are MDHEN and SYDVKM. The V end lost 5 bases, the J end lost 8 bases, and 7 bases lay between the germline ends. The CDR3 is CASSRGYEQFF. The CDR3 bases are TGTGCCAGCAGTCGAGGGTATGAGCAGTTCTTC.

The rearrangement uses TRBV10-3 and TRBJ2-7; D not certain. CDR1 ENHRY and CDR2 SYGVKD come from the germline V gene. The CDR3 covers 11 residues. Between the trimmed V and J ends, which lost 3 bases and 4 bases, there was a span of 4 bases. The CDR3 reads CAISDRYEQYF. The DNA of the CDR3 is TGTGCCATCAGTGATAGATACGAGCAGTACTTC.

The V gene is TRBV7-9, the J gene TRBJ1-4; D is perhaps TRBD1 (5 bases). This CDR3 is 10 amino acids long. Looked up from germline, CDR1 is SEHNR and CDR2 is FQNEAQ (reference sequence). CDR3 bases: TGTGCGGGGGGGAATGAAAAACTGTTTTTT. This encodes CAGGNEKLFF.

V usage is TRBV27 and J usage is TRBJ2-7, with 7 bases fitting TRBD1. The CDR3 is made up of 15 amino acids. The germline CDR1 and CDR2 sequences are MNHEY and SMNVEV (reference sequence). V shed 6 bases and J 2 bases; nucleotides not matched to a gene: 10. The chain's CDR3 is CASSSGTVFTYEQYF. The CDR3 region has the DNA TGTGCCAGCAGCTCCGGGACAGTTTTTACCTACGAGCAGTACTTC.

The CDR3 here is CASSNDRGHGYTF. The CDR3 nucleotides read TGTGCCAGCAGCAATGACAGGGGTCATGGCTACACCTTC. This sequence joins TRBV5-4 and TRBJ1-2; 8 nucleotides line up with TRBD1. Germline V lookup: CDR1 SGHNT, CDR2 YYREEE (reference sequence). The V gene end was trimmed by 4 bases and the J gene end by 6 bases; junction bases not matched to a gene: 5. The CDR3 extends over 13 amino acids.

The rearrangement joins TRBV9 to TRBJ2-3; D remains ambiguous. The CDR3 sequence is 15 residues long. Germline V gene data show CDR1 as SGDLS and CDR2 as YYNGEE. The V end lost 0 bases, the J end lost 1 base, and 9 bases lay between the germline ends. CDR3 amino acids: CASSVAIPGTDTQYF. The CDR3 coding sequence is TGTGCCAGCAGCGTAGCCATTCCAGGCACAGATACGCAGTATTTT.

As regards this clone: The same CDR3 is also encoded by other DNA sequences in this sample. This chain uses TRBV6-5 with TRBJ2-7; D gene ambiguous. Germline CDR1 reads MNHEY; CDR2 reads SVGAGI. CDR3 length equals 13 residues. The germline V and J ends were trimmed by 0 bases and 2 bases, with 5 bases remaining between them. In DNA form, the CDR3 reads TGTGCCAGCAGTTACTCGCCAACCTACGAGCAGTACTTC. Translation gives CASSYSPTYEQYF.